Listed here are 10 T cell receptor beta chains from one sample, sequenced in a study of T cell changes during pregnancy in multiple sclerosis. The method was immunoSEQ multiplex PCR; TCRdb's version includes in-frame clones alone and lacks a portion of them. The data hold about 83,000 clones, with roughly nine tenths observed a single time. The sequencing used PBMCs, collected in the first trimester of pregnancy. The receptors were gathered from a female donor in good health, serving as a control in a pregnancy study. Some clones in this sample may be carry-over from other donors' samples.

The rearrangement joins TRBV5-6 to TRBJ1-5; weak D call: TRBD1 (5 bases). The CDR3 has 13 amino acids. V lost 1 base and J 7 bases, leaving 9 bases between the germline ends. Germline assignment: CDR1 SGHDT and CDR2 YYEEEE. The CDR3 region has the DNA TGTGCCAGCAGCTTGTCGGGGGAACAGCCCCAGCATTTT. It is translated as CASSLSGEQPQHF.

The genes are TRBV20-1 and TRBJ2-1, with D unclear. The CDR3 covers 10 residues. V dropped 4 bases and J dropped 10 bases, with 8 bases sitting between them. Germline V CDR1 and CDR2: DFQATT, SNEGSKA (reference sequence). Here the CDR3 DNA reads TGCAGTGCTAACAGAGAGGAGCAGTTCTTC. Protein: CSANREEQFF.

In regard to this clone: A junction end diverges from the germline sequence, so it may reflect a read error. This chain uses TRBV7-7 with TRBJ2-2; TRBD2 might be the D (5 bases). Germline V gene sequence: CDR1 SSHAT, CDR2 FNYEAQ (reference sequence). The CDR3 length is 12 residues. The CDR3 reads CASSRGTGELFF. The DNA of the CDR3 is TGTGCTAGCAGCCGGGGCACCGGGGAGCTGTTTTTT.

This clone was observed once. V is TRBV19 and J is TRBJ1-1; possible D gene TRBD1, 5 bases. This CDR3 contains 17 residues. V lost 2 bases and J lost 0, with 16 bases in between. Looked up from germline, CDR1 is LNHDA and CDR2 is SQIVND (reference sequence). The CDR3 region is CASSIRMGPTMNTEAFF. CDR3 nucleotides: TGTGCCAGTAGTATACGGATGGGGCCCACTATGAACACTGAAGCTTTCTTT.

The chain joins TRBV7-9 to TRBJ2-1, with D maybe TRBD2 (6 bases). Germline V CDR1 and CDR2: SEHNR, FQNEAQ (reference sequence). The CDR3 has 14 residues. Trimming left V 5 bases short and J 8 bases short, with 16 bases between. This CDR3 is CASSLLGSRYEQFF. CDR3 bases: TGTGCCAGCAGCCTCCTCGGGAGTAGGTATGAGCAGTTCTTC.

This rearrangement joins TRBV5-1 to TRBJ2-2; 14 positions agree with TRBD2. Germline CDR1 and CDR2: SGHRS and YFSETQ. Trimming took 5 bases from V and 5 from J; bases not matched to a gene: 8. The CDR3 runs 17 residues. CDR3 DNA: TGCGCCAGCAGGGATCCGGGACTAGCGGGAGATACCGGGGAGCTGTTTTTT. This translates into CASRDPGLAGDTGELFF.

The CDR3 sequence is CASSISFTGTVYEQYF. Here the CDR3 DNA reads TGTGCCAGCAGCATATCCTTTACCGGGACAGTCTACGAGCAGTACTTC. The gene calls are TRBV7-9 and TRBJ2-7; 7 bases are a match to TRBD1. Germline-derived CDR1 and CDR2 are SEHNR and FQNEAQ (reference sequence). The CDR3 spans 16 residues. Unmatched junction bases numbered 13, after V lost 5 bases and J lost 3 bases.

The CDR3 DNA is TGCGCCAGCAGTGAGACCGGGGGGCCCGGGGGGACGCAGTATTTT. The encoded protein is CASSETGGPGGTQYF. V is TRBV10-2 and J is TRBJ2-3, with a weak D call TRBD2 (7 bases). This CDR3 has 15 amino acids. Germline V gene data show CDR1 as WSHSY and CDR2 as SAAADI. Trimming shortened V by 2 bases and J by 9 bases, and 18 bases separated the two germline ends.

The rearrangement links TRBV7-2 to TRBJ2-3; 11 positions match TRBD2. Germline values: CDR1 SGHTA, CDR2 FQGNSA. The CDR3 covers 17 residues. The V gene end was trimmed by 7 bases and the J gene end by 0 bases; junction bases not matched to a gene: 9. The CDR3 DNA reads as TGTGCCAGCAAGAAGGATTTAGCGGGAGGGAGCACAGATACGCAGTATTTT. It codes for CASKKDLAGGSTDTQYF.

This sequence joins TRBV19 and TRBJ1-1, with 7 bases that match TRBD1. The J segment lost 0 bases and the V segment lost 8 bases, leaving 12 bases of the junction unmatched. This CDR3 comprises 16 residues. Looked up from germline, CDR1 is LNHDA and CDR2 is SQIVND (reference sequence). CDR3 residues: CASSMKGQRLNTEAFF. The CDR3 nucleotides are TGTGCCAGTTCCATGAAGGGACAGCGATTGAACACTGAAGCTTTCTTT.